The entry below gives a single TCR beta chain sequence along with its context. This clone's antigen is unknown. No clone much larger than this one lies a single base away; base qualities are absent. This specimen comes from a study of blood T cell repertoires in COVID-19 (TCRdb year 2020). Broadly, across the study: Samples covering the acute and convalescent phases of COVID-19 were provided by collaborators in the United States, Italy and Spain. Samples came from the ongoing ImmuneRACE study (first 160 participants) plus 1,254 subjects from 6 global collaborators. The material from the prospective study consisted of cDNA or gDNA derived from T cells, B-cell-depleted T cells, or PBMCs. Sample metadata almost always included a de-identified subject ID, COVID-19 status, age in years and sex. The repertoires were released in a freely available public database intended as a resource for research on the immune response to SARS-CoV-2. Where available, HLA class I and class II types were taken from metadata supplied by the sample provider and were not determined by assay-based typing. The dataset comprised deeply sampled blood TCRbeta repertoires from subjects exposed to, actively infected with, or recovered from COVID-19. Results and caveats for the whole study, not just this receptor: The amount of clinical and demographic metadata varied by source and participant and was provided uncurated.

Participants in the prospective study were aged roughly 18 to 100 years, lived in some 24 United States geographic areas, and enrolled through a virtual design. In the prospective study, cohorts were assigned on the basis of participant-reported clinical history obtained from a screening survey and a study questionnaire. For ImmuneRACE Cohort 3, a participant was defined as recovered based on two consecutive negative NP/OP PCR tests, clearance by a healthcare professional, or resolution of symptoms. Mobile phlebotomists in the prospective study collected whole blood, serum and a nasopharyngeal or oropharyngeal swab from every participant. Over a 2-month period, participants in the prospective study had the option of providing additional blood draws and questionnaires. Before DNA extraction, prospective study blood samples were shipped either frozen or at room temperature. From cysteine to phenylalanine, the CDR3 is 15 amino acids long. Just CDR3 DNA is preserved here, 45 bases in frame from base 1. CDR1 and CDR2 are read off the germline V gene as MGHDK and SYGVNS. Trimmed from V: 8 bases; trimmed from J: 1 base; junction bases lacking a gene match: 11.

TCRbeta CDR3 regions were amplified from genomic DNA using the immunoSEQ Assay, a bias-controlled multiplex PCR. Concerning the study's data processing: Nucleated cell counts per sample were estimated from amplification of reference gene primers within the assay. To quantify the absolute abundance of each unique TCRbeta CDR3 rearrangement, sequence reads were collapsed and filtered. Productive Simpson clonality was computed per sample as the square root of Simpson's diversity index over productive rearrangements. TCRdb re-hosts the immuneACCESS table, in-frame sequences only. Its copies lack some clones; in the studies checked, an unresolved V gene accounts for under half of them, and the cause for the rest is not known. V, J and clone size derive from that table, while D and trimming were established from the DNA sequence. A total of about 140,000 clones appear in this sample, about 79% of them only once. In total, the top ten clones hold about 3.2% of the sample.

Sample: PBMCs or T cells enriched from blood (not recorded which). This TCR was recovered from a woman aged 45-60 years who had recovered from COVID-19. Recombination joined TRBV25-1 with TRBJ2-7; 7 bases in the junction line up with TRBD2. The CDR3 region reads CASSVDNGGSYEQYF. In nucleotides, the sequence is TGTGCCAGCTCAGTGGACAACGGGGGGTCCTACGAGCAGTACTTC.